This TCR beta chain appears in the sequencing data of a study of cytomegalovirus exposure and HLA in healthy donors. Worth noting for this clone: Its antigen remains unknown.

Sequenced by immunoSEQ multiplex PCR; TCRdb stores in-frame clones only, minus some. The repertoire holds roughly 350,000 clones, with 75% to 90% as singletons. Germline V gives CDR1 SNHLY, CDR2 FYNNEI. V was cut by 5 bases and J by 5 bases, with 21 bases left in between. The CDR3 is 16 residues long. Study-wide results and limits: Subsequent analysis revealed that first-cohort TCR clusters tended to co-occur in the 95 to 150 validation repertoires.

The TCR originated in a woman younger than 35 in good health and CMV-seronegative. The rearrangement links TRBV2 to TRBJ2-5; a possible D gene is TRBD2 (5 bases). Sequenced sample: PBMCs. The CDR3 sequence: CASSPRDFAMGETQYF. The CDR3 coding sequence is TGTGCCAGCAGTCCCCGGGATTTTGCTATGGGGGAGACCCAGTACTTC.